The source of this T cell receptor (beta chain) is a study of identical twins. Findings and limits, study-wide: There was more out-of-frame TCR alpha sharing in monozygotic twins than models estimated. Fewer insertions characterized abundant cord blood beta clonotypes, whereas memory repertoires showed none.

In the case of this clonotype: The antigen is not known.

cDNA carried unique molecular identifiers, and a universal primer site was added by template switching. Via MiXCR, TCRdb re-called the 5' RACE reads, giving one row per CDR3 protein. In the table there are 1.5 million to 2 million distinct CDR3 sequences, less than 35% of which are singletons. The germline V gene has CDR1 SGHRS and CDR2 YFSETQ. The CDR3 loop spans 18 amino acids. V lost 4 bases, J lost 1 base, and 18 bases lay in between. The chain joins TRBV5-1 to TRBJ2-6; D is ambiguous. This sequence was found in a newborn girl in good health. The source material was cord blood. The CDR3 sequence: CASSLLGPSASGANVLTF. The CDR3 DNA reads TGCGCCAGCAGCCTTTTGGGTCCCTCGGCATCTGGGGCCAACGTCCTGACTTTC.